This entry lists 11 T cell receptor beta chains sequenced from one sample in a study of CD8 T cells in ankylosing spondylitis. TCRdb analysed the 5' RACE reads with MiXCR anew, one entry per CDR3 protein. This repertoire shows around 130,000 distinct CDR3 sequences, around 8.5% found once; its top ten account for 2.5% to 3.5%. Sequences were obtained from blood, either unsorted or a sorted T cell fraction (not recorded which). These receptors originate from a male donor with ankylosing spondylitis or in good health (not recorded which).

This clonotype was observed a few times. The chain recombines TRBV20-1 with TRBJ2-1; unclear D gene. CDR3 length: 12 residues. Deletions cut 1 base from V and 6 bases from J, with 7 bases between. Germline V lookup: CDR1 DFQATT, CDR2 SNEGSKA (reference sequence). CDR3 residues: CSARGPTNEQFF. The CDR3 DNA is TGCAGTGCTAGAGGGCCCACCAATGAGCAGTTCTTC.

This clonotype was counted a few times. The genes are TRBV20-1 and TRBJ2-1; TRBD1 matches at 8 bases. The CDR3 is 13 residues long. V dropped 5 bases and J dropped 8; count of bases not matched to a gene: 8. Germline V gives CDR1 DFQATT, CDR2 SNEGSKA (reference sequence). The CDR3 DNA sequence: TGCAGTGCTGAAAACAGGGGGTGGGATGAGCAGTTCTTC. It yields the protein CSAENRGWDEQFF.

The table lists this clonotype with a count of one. Possible read error: a much larger clone is one base away. The chain recombines TRBV4-3 with TRBJ2-1; D unclear. The CDR3 totals 15 residues. The germline CDR1 and CDR2 sequences are LGHNA and YSLEER. The DNA for the CDR3 is TGCGCCAGCACCCAAGACTTATGGTCCTACAATGAGCAGTTCTTC. It translates to CASTQDLWSYNEQFF.

This clonotype appeared many times. The V call is TRBV12-3 or TRBV12-4, the J call TRBJ2-7, with 13 bases lining up with TRBD2. This CDR3 has 15 residues. The ends lost 1 base at V and 6 bases at J; junction bases unmatched: 3. CDR3 sequence (DNA): TGTGCCAGCAGTTTAGGGACTAGCGGGAGTTTCGAGCAGTACTTC. It specifies CASSLGTSGSFEQYF.

Many counts were recorded for this clonotype. V gene TRBV5-1 combines with J gene TRBJ2-4; D is unclear. The V gene lost 6 bases and the J gene lost 0 bases, with 10 bases spanning the gap. CDR1 is SGHRS, CDR2 YFSETQ, per germline. The CDR3 is 14 amino acids. The CDR3 coding sequence is TGCGCCAGCAACTCAGGTGAAGCCAAAAACATTCAGTACTTC. Amino acid sequence: CASNSGEAKNIQYF.

This clonotype has a count of ten or more. The CDR3 nucleotides are TGTGCCAGCAGCCGTGGTGCTAGTTCGGGATCCTACGAGCAGTACTTC. This gives the protein CASSRGASSGSYEQYF. The genes are TRBV12-3 or TRBV12-4 and TRBJ2-7; TRBD2 might be the D (5 bases). Trimming removed 6 bases from V and 1 base from J, with 19 bases in between. The CDR3 sequence is 16 residues long.

This clonotype was counted once. The gene calls are TRBV20-1 and TRBJ2-4; 11 bases match TRBD1. Per germline, CDR1 DFQATT and CDR2 SNEGSKA (reference sequence). V shed 1 base, J shed 6 bases, and the junction held 5 bases outside the gene matches. This CDR3 has 15 amino acids. CDR3 nucleotide sequence: TGCAGTGCTAGAGGCTTCGGGACAGGGGGAAACATTCAGTACTTC. It yields the protein CSARGFGTGGNIQYF.

This clonotype was counted ten times or more. The rearrangement uses TRBV28 and TRBJ2-7, with D possibly TRBD2 on 5 matching bases. This CDR3 has 15 amino acids. Trimming took 2 bases from V and 0 from J, leaving 11 bases between them. Germline V CDR1 and CDR2: MDHEN, SYDVKM. The CDR3: CASSLGRASSYEQYF. CDR3 DNA sequence: TGTGCCAGCAGTTTAGGGAGAGCGAGCTCCTACGAGCAGTACTTC.

CDR3 sequence: CASTGQINSPLHF. The CDR3 DNA follows: TGTGCCAGTACTGGACAGATTAATTCACCCCTCCACTTT. The genes are TRBV6-1 and TRBJ1-6, with D tentatively TRBD1 (6 bases). Germline CDR1 MNHNS, CDR2 SASEGT. V was shortened by 9 bases and J by 6 bases, with 12 bases between the two germline ends. The CDR3 has 13 amino acids.

The chain has TRBV29-1 and TRBJ2-7; TRBD1 aligns across 9 bases. Germline CDR1 reads SQVTM; CDR2 reads ANQGSEA. With 7 bases clipped from V and 8 bases from J, the junction kept 9 bases outside the gene matches. The CDR3 totals 12 residues. Here the CDR3 reads CSARGTGSKQYF. DNA of the CDR3: TGCAGCGCCCGCGGGACAGGGTCCAAGCAGTACTTC.

The table lists this clonotype with many counts. This chain uses TRBV7-8 with TRBJ2-2; D might be TRBD2 (5 bases). CDR3 length: 16 amino acids. Germline V gene lookup returns CDR1 SGHVS and CDR2 FQNEAQ. V lost 1 base, J lost 0 bases, and 9 bases lay in between. The CDR3 DNA reads TGTGCCAGCAGCTTAGGGCGGGCTGCGAACACCGGGGAGCTGTTTTTT. Amino acid sequence: CASSLGRAANTGELFF.